Below, 16 T cell receptor beta chains from the same sample are listed, as sequenced in a study of blood T cell repertoires in COVID-19. The table came from immunoSEQ multiplex PCR; TCRdb's copy has only in-frame clones and leaves some out. The sample holds about 380,000 clones, around 90% seen once. Sequencing used peripheral blood. The receptors come from a man aged 18 to 30 with active or convalescent COVID-19.

The V and J genes are TRBV10-3 and TRBJ1-2; D call uncertain. The germline V gene encodes CDR1 ENHRY and CDR2 SYGVKD. This CDR3 is built from 14 residues. Trimming left V 4 bases short and J 0 bases short, with 9 bases between. CDR3 DNA sequence: TGTGCCATCAGTGGGGCGAAGTCTAACTATGGCTACACCTTC. Translated: CAISGAKSNYGYTF.

The V call is TRBV4-3, the J call TRBJ1-4; D possibly corresponds to TRBD1 (6 bases). The CDR3 covers 17 residues. Germline-derived CDR1 and CDR2 are LGHNA and YSLEER. V was trimmed by 4 bases and J by 7 bases, leaving 22 bases between them. The CDR3 nucleotides read TGCGCCAGCAGCCCTACCGGGACAACGGGTCTTTTTGAAAAACTGTTTTTT. This codes for CASSPTGTTGLFEKLFF.

As DNA, the CDR3 is TGCAGCGTTGAATTTTATTCGGGCGGGGGGCCCTCCTACGAGCAGTACTTC. Its protein product is CSVEFYSGGGPSYEQYF. The chain links TRBV29-1 to TRBJ2-7, with 8 nucleotides matching TRBD2. Trimming at V came to 2 bases and at J to 0 bases, leaving 12 bases not matched to a gene. This CDR3 is built from 17 residues. Germline values: CDR1 SQVTM, CDR2 ANQGSEA.

V gene TRBV5-1 combines with J gene TRBJ2-1, with 11 bases identical to TRBD2. From germline, CDR1 is SGHRS and CDR2 YFSETQ. After removal of 0 bases from V and 5 bases from J, the junction contained 1 base not matched to a gene. CDR3 length equals 15 residues. The CDR3 bases are TGCGCCAGCAGCTTGGAGGGACTAGCGGACAATGAGCAGTTCTTC. Translating gives CASSLEGLADNEQFF.

The V call is TRBV6-5, the J call TRBJ1-4; no definite D call. This CDR3 spans 15 amino acids. Germline V gene data show CDR1 as MNHEY and CDR2 as SVGAGI. V shed 6 bases and J shed 7 bases, with 18 bases lying between them. The CDR3 loop is CASRMDVGEGEKLFF. In DNA, the CDR3 is TGTGCCAGCAGAATGGACGTTGGGGAGGGTGAAAAACTGTTTTTT.

This clone was detected only once. The chain carries TRBV6-5 and TRBJ2-1, with 11 bases matching TRBD1. Germline-derived CDR1 and CDR2 are MNHEY and SVGAGI. With 6 bases clipped from V and 15 bases from J, the junction kept 10 bases outside the gene matches. The CDR3 runs to 13 residues. In DNA, the CDR3 is TGTGCCAGCAGCCGACTTGGACAGGGGGCGTCGTTCTTC. As protein: CASSRLGQGASFF.

The gene calls are TRBV5-1 and TRBJ2-1, with 7 bases identical to TRBD2. CDR1 and CDR2 (germline): SGHRS, YFSETQ. Trimming at V came to 7 bases and at J to 2 bases, leaving 3 bases not matched to a gene. CDR3 length: 13 amino acids. CDR3 region: CASGGDPYNEQFF. CDR3 in DNA: TGCGCCAGCGGGGGGGACCCCTACAATGAGCAGTTCTTC.

The chain uses TRBV5-1 and TRBJ1-1; D remains unclear. Germline V lookup: CDR1 SGHRS, CDR2 YFSETQ. This CDR3 is built from 14 residues. V lost 2 bases, J lost 4 bases, and 12 bases lay in between. CDR3 residues: CASSLEGSITEAFF. The CDR3 DNA reads as TGCGCCAGCAGCTTAGAGGGAAGTATCACTGAAGCTTTCTTT.

CDR3: CASSPQGVDTGELFF. In nucleotides, the CDR3 is TGTGCCAGCTCACCACAGGGGGTAGACACCGGGGAGCTGTTTTTT. V usage is TRBV18 and J usage is TRBJ2-2; tentatively, D is TRBD1 (6 bases). The CDR3 runs to 15 residues. Between the trimmed V and J ends, which lost 1 base and 3 bases, there was a span of 9 bases. Germline V gene data show CDR1 as KGHSH and CDR2 as LQKENI.

This CDR3 is CASSFRGVRRGGAFF. CDR3 coding DNA: TGTGCCAGCAGCTTTCGAGGGGTCCGCCGCGGGGGAGCTTTCTTT. J is TRBJ1-1 and V is TRBV5-6; D is perhaps TRBD1 (5 bases). The CDR3 consists of 15 residues. Trimming stripped 2 bases from V and 10 bases from J, with 21 bases between. Per the germline V gene, CDR1 is SGHDT and CDR2 is YYEEEE.

A few counts support this clone. CDR3 DNA: TGCGCCAGCAGCTTGTTTACAGGAGGGCTTCCAGATACGCAGTATTTT. This encodes CASSLFTGGLPDTQYF. V and J are TRBV5-1 and TRBJ2-3; the D gene is possibly TRBD2 (6 bases). Germline V gene lookup returns CDR1 SGHRS and CDR2 YFSETQ. V lost 1 base, J lost 4 bases, and 16 bases lay in between. The CDR3 runs 16 residues.

This chain uses TRBV19 with TRBJ1-2, with TRBD1 matching 7 bases. V lost 3 bases and J lost 4; bases outside the gene matches: 8. The CDR3 length is 15 residues. Germline loops: CDR1 LNHDA, CDR2 SQIVND (reference sequence). The CDR3 loop is CASSITGQAVYGYTF. CDR3 DNA: TGTGCCAGTAGTATCACCGGACAGGCAGTCTATGGCTACACCTTC.

This clone was counted only a few times. The rearrangement joins TRBV11-1 to TRBJ2-3; D gene uncertain. Germline V gives CDR1 SGHAT, CDR2 FQDESV (reference sequence). V gave up 0 bases and J gave up 5 bases, with 3 bases separating them. This CDR3 is built from 12 residues. The CDR3 region is CASSLAQDTQYF. The DNA of the CDR3 is TGTGCCAGCAGCTTAGCTCAAGATACGCAGTATTTT. The full variable domain, in which reference TRBV11-1 and TRBJ2-3 provide the parts outside the CDR3, is EAEVAQSPRYKITEKSQAVAFWCDPISGHATLYWYRQILGQGPELLVQFQDESVVDDSQLPKDRFSAERLKGVDSTLKIQPAELGDSAMYLCASSLAQDTQYFGPGTRLTVL.

V is TRBV6-6 and J is TRBJ2-3; 10 bases map to TRBD1. The CDR3 is 14 amino acids. CDR1 and CDR2 from the germline V gene are MNHNY and SVGAGI (reference sequence). Unmatched junction bases numbered 5, after V lost 7 bases and J lost 4 bases. CDR3 sequence: CASTWDRGPDTQYF. The CDR3 nucleotides read TGTGCCAGCACCTGGGACAGGGGACCAGATACGCAGTATTTT.

V usage is TRBV4-3 and J usage is TRBJ2-2; possibly TRBD1 for D (5 bases). CDR1 is LGHNA and CDR2 is YSLEER in the germline V gene. This CDR3 has 14 amino acids. Between the trimmed V and J ends, which lost 3 bases and 6 bases, there was a span of 11 bases. DNA of the CDR3: TGCGCCAGCAGCCAGGTCAGGGCCGCCGGGGAGCTGTTTTTT. This translates into CASSQVRAAGELFF.

This chain connects TRBV7-2 to TRBJ1-5; possibly TRBD1 for D (5 bases). The CDR3 spans 14 residues. The germline gives CDR1 SGHTA, CDR2 FQGNSA. V was clipped by 5 bases and J by 5 bases, with 13 bases between them. The CDR3, as DNA: TGTGCCAGCAGCCCGGCGGGGGGAGATCAGCCCCAGCATTTT. Translating it yields CASSPAGGDQPQHF.